This record concerns one T cell receptor (beta chain) sequence. It lacks a known antigen. There are no base qualities to consult, and no much larger clone falls within one base. The donors were healthy, HIV-negative adults with no recently reported acute infections or vaccinations. Every donor was a Caucasian adult living in Nashville, Tennessee, USA. Magnetic negative selection was used to enrich CD4+ T cells, after which naive cells were positively selected on CD45RA and the negative fraction became the memory subset. Blood was collected by leukapheresis, and PBMCs were isolated by Ficoll-Histopaque density gradient centrifugation and then cryopreserved in liquid nitrogen vapor phase. Purity and quantity of every magnetically sorted T cell population were checked by analytical flow cytometry. From each sorted fraction, genomic DNA was isolated and quantified by UV absorbance on a Nanodrop 2000c.

Using the deep immunoSEQ assay, multiplex PCR amplified TCR CDR3 regions from genomic DNA. Genomic DNA extracted from each cell subset was distributed evenly over all wells of several immunoSEQ 96-well plates, and each plate served as one replicate. For sorted subsets, about 210 ng of genomic DNA, equivalent to 25,000 to 35,000 T cell genomes, went into each replicate PCR. Purified libraries were measured with a Qubit 3.0 fluorometer, size-checked on a Bioanalyzer 2100, and measured again with the KAPA Library Quantification kit. Every immunoSEQ 96-well plate was sequenced on a separate single-read 150-cycle Illumina NextSeq 550 flow cell. The published analysis was carried out like this. The immunoSEQ output contained only junctional sequences without quality scores, so filtering could not match that applied to full-length reads. To assign V/J genes and CDR3, sequences were annotated using PyIR, a Python wrapper for IgBLAST v1.9, with IMGT germline references. Any read was removed if the V/J assignment was weak (E-value above 1e-6), the CDR3 was missing, or the read contained stop codons, out-of-frame junctions, or ambiguous translated residues. V3J clonotypes were defined by identical inferred V gene, J gene, and CDR3 amino acid sequence. The percentage overlap between two repertoires was calculated by dividing the number of shared unique clonotypes by the size of the smaller repertoire. RTK rarefaction, the Chao1 estimator, and Recon v2.1 estimates of unobserved clonotypes were used to assess repertoire richness. OLGA was used to compute generation probabilities for all TCRbeta clonotypes that the gDNA method yielded from several donors. The table comes from immuneACCESS by way of TCRdb, which keeps in-frame sequences with V and J called. Part of the clones is missing from these tables; in studies checked, under half for an unresolved V gene and the rest for unknown reasons. The V and J calls and clone size were taken over from that table, and D and trimming were inferred from the DNA. The sample table contains approximately 700,000 clones; only one count was recorded for approximately 73% of them. 1.5% to 2% of the sample is held by the ten biggest clonotypes.

This specimen belongs to a study of shared clonotypes between healthy human individuals (dated by TCRdb to 2018 to 2021). Study-level background: Three men and two women, aged 18 to 49 years, made up the cohort. For each donor, CD4 naive and CD4 memory were each run on three plates, CD8 naive on two plates, and CD8 memory on one plate. Each donor's leukapheresis produced roughly between about 0.9 and 9.5 billion PBMCs. To estimate repertoire size and how much clonotypes are shared between individuals, the study performed deep sequencing of blood TCR repertoires from about five healthy adults. To increase sequencing depth and limit assay-specific biases, different laboratories used diverse techniques to prepare libraries and sequence TCR repertoires. Here is what the overall study found, with its caveats: Across a handful of donors, 4.5% to 6.5% of naive CD4, 3.5% of naive CD8, 2.3% of memory CD4, and about 0.44% of memory CD8 clonotypes were shared. Estimated clonotype richness was generally larger for naive than for memory subsets. Pairwise subsampling led to the expectation that sequencing depth would affect the degree of clonotype sharing among donors. Higher generation probabilities were observed for clonotypes shared by all four sorted-subset donors than for non-shared clonotypes. Sampling was restricted to blood, and TCR repertoires in tissues likely differ from the TCR repertoires found in blood. Because the study included only a small number of donors, the genetic and exposure-history diversity represented was limited. Even with the large sequencing depth, rarefaction of the sorted-subset datasets indicated that sequencing was incomplete.

The CDR3 spans 14 residues, from the cysteine through the phenylalanine. This entry keeps only the CDR3 DNA: 42 bases, framed from base 1. Trimming at the junction amounts to 7 bases on V and 6 bases on J, and the germline ends lie 16 bases apart. Per the germline V gene, SGHTA is the CDR1 and FQGNSA is the CDR2. Sequencing was carried out using memory CD4+ T cells sorted from blood. The cell subset or site label, read with the paper, signifies: CD45RA-negative fraction. The receptor was derived from a woman in her thirties in good health. Here the chain combines TRBV7-2 and TRBJ2-1; the D call is tentative, TRBD1 or TRBD2, as each matches 5 bases. The nucleotide sequence reads TGTGCCAGCACCCACGGCCCGGGGACCAATGAGCAGTTCTTC. Translated, it reads CASTHGPGTNEQFF.